These T cell receptor beta chains were read from a single sample in a study of blood T cell repertoires in COVID-19. Sequenced by immunoSEQ multiplex PCR; TCRdb stores in-frame clones only, minus some. The sample has 150,000 or so clones, roughly 80% seen once; the top ten hold 3% to 4.5%. The sequenced sample was peripheral blood. Source of these receptors: a woman in her sixties or seventies with acute or convalescent COVID-19. CDR3s include the opening cysteine and the closing phenylalanine or tryptophan. The order of the fields is V gene, clone size, D gene, J gene, CDR3 protein, CDR3 DNA. The D gene is left open where the match is weak. Only part of the rows carry a size: once, few, many, or a class if the clone is expanded.

V gene: TRBV19
clone size: .
D gene: .
J gene: TRBJ1-6
CDR3 protein: CASSPRVPNSPLHF
CDR3 DNA: TGTGCCAGTAGTCCCAGGGTTCCGAATTCACCCCTCCACTTT

V gene: TRBV4-1
clone size: .
D gene: TRBD1
J gene: TRBJ2-1
CDR3 protein: CASSQVGQGGDEQFF
CDR3 DNA: TGCGCCAGCAGCCAAGTAGGACAGGGAGGCGATGAGCAGTTCTTC

V gene: TRBV4-3
clone size: .
D gene: TRBD1
J gene: TRBJ2-5
CDR3 protein: CASSQDWDRDETQYF
CDR3 DNA: TGCGCCAGCAGCCAAGATTGGGACAGGGATGAGACCCAGTACTTC

V gene: TRBV7-2
clone size: .
D gene: .
J gene: TRBJ1-5
CDR3 protein: CASSQAGQPQHF
CDR3 DNA: TGTGCCAGCAGCCAGGCGGGTCAGCCCCAGCATTTT

V gene: TRBV28
clone size: .
D gene: TRBD1
J gene: TRBJ1-5
CDR3 protein: CASSAGTGSNQPQHF
CDR3 DNA: TGTGCCAGCAGTGCAGGGACAGGTAGCAATCAGCCCCAGCATTTT

V gene: TRBV7-8
clone size: once
D gene: TRBD2
J gene: TRBJ2-1
CDR3 protein: CASSLPSGSYHEQFF
CDR3 DNA: TGTGCCAGCAGCTTACCTAGCGGGAGTTACCATGAGCAGTTCTTC

V gene: TRBV19
clone size: few
D gene: .
J gene: TRBJ1-2
CDR3 protein: CASRDPDRYYGYTF
CDR3 DNA: TGTGCCAGCCGGGACCCGGACAGATACTATGGCTACACCTTC

V gene: TRBV5-1
clone size: .
D gene: TRBD1
J gene: TRBJ2-1
CDR3 protein: CASTSGTGDNEQFF
CDR3 DNA: TGCGCCAGCACCTCCGGGACAGGGGACAATGAGCAGTTCTTC

V gene: TRBV29-1
clone size: once
D gene: TRBD2
J gene: TRBJ2-7
CDR3 protein: CSVELAESGGPAYEQYF
CDR3 DNA: TGCAGCGTGGAACTAGCGGAGTCTGGGGGACCCGCCTACGAGCAGTACTTC

V gene: TRBV6-2/TRBV6-3
clone size: .
D gene: TRBD2
J gene: TRBJ2-2
CDR3 protein: CASSLSGSPIWGLFF
CDR3 DNA: TGTGCCAGCAGCCTTAGCGGGTCACCTATCTGGGGGCTGTTTTTT

V gene: TRBV28
clone size: .
D gene: .
J gene: TRBJ1-1
CDR3 protein: CASSTTGTAFF
CDR3 DNA: TGTGCCAGCAGCACAACAGGGACAGCTTTCTTT

V gene: TRBV7-7
clone size: .
D gene: TRBD2
J gene: TRBJ2-1
CDR3 protein: CASSPAGVEQFF
CDR3 DNA: TGTGCCAGCAGCCCAGCGGGAGTTGAGCAGTTCTTC

V gene: TRBV2
clone size: .
D gene: .
J gene: TRBJ1-4
CDR3 protein: CASGRRGSEKLFF
CDR3 DNA: TGTGCCAGCGGTCGGAGGGGTAGTGAAAAACTGTTTTTT

V gene: TRBV10-2
clone size: few
D gene: .
J gene: TRBJ2-1
CDR3 protein: CASSPVGAGTGEQFF
CDR3 DNA: TGCGCCAGCAGTCCAGTAGGGGCGGGAACCGGTGAGCAGTTCTTC

V gene: TRBV10-3
clone size: .
D gene: TRBD1
J gene: TRBJ1-1
CDR3 protein: CAIGETGEAEAFF
CDR3 DNA: TGTGCCATCGGGGAGACAGGGGAGGCTGAAGCTTTCTTT

V gene: TRBV5-5
clone size: once
D gene: .
J gene: TRBJ2-1
CDR3 protein: CASSLDSGSYNEQFF
CDR3 DNA: TGTGCCAGCAGCTTGGACAGCGGCTCATACAATGAGCAGTTCTTC

V gene: TRBV27
clone size: .
D gene: .
J gene: TRBJ2-1
CDR3 protein: CASSFSSYNEQFF
CDR3 DNA: TGTGCCAGCAGTTTCTCTTCCTACAATGAGCAGTTCTTC

V gene: TRBV2
clone size: once
D gene: .
J gene: TRBJ2-3
CDR3 protein: CASSSSGTQYF
CDR3 DNA: TGTGCCAGCAGTAGCTCCGGTACGCAGTATTTT

V gene: TRBV6-1
clone size: once
D gene: .
J gene: TRBJ2-7
CDR3 protein: CASSEGVSGRYEQYF
CDR3 DNA: TGTGCCAGCAGTGAAGGGGTGTCAGGGAGGTACGAGCAGTACTTC

V gene: TRBV5-5
clone size: .
D gene: .
J gene: TRBJ1-5
CDR3 protein: CASSITGTQPQHF
CDR3 DNA: TGTGCCAGCAGCATAACAGGAACTCAGCCCCAGCATTTT

V gene: TRBV28
clone size: .
D gene: TRBD1
J gene: TRBJ1-1
CDR3 protein: CASRPATGSGLTEAFF
CDR3 DNA: TGTGCCAGCAGACCTGCGACAGGGAGCGGTCTGACTGAAGCTTTCTTT

V gene: TRBV12-2
clone size: .
D gene: .
J gene: TRBJ2-7
CDR3 protein: CASRLEGLAGSSGEQYF
CDR3 DNA: TGTGCAAGTCGCTTAGAGGGACTAGCGGGATCCTCCGGCGAGCAGTACTTC

V gene: TRBV27
clone size: .
D gene: .
J gene: TRBJ2-1
CDR3 protein: CASREGGAFVNEQFF
CDR3 DNA: TGTGCCAGCAGGGAGGGCGGGGCTTTCGTCAATGAGCAGTTCTTC

V gene: TRBV9
clone size: once
D gene: .
J gene: TRBJ1-1
CDR3 protein: CASSVGGRTEAFF
CDR3 DNA: TGTGCCAGCAGCGTAGGGGGCCGAACTGAAGCTTTCTTT

V gene: TRBV27
clone size: .
D gene: TRBD1
J gene: TRBJ1-4
CDR3 protein: CASSLKGGEKLFF
CDR3 DNA: TGTGCCAGCAGTTTGAAAGGGGGCGAAAAACTGTTTTTT

V gene: TRBV7-3
clone size: .
D gene: TRBD2
J gene: TRBJ2-3
CDR3 protein: CASSLAGGPPDTQYF
CDR3 DNA: TGTGCCAGCAGCTTAGCGGGAGGGCCACCCGATACGCAGTATTTT

V gene: TRBV7-6
clone size: .
D gene: .
J gene: TRBJ2-1
CDR3 protein: CASSFLGGVNEQFF
CDR3 DNA: TGTGCCAGCAGCTTTCTCGGAGGGGTCAATGAGCAGTTCTTC

V gene: TRBV28
clone size: once
D gene: TRBD2
J gene: TRBJ2-5
CDR3 protein: CASREGTSKETQYF
CDR3 DNA: TGTGCCAGCAGGGAAGGGACTAGTAAAGAGACCCAGTACTTC

V gene: TRBV28
clone size: .
D gene: .
J gene: TRBJ1-4
CDR3 protein: CASKRGRSEKLFF
CDR3 DNA: TGTGCCAGCAAAAGGGGCCGGAGTGAAAAACTGTTTTTT

V gene: TRBV6-2/TRBV6-3
clone size: .
D gene: .
J gene: TRBJ2-1
CDR3 protein: CASSYSPSSYNEQFF
CDR3 DNA: TGTGCCAGCAGTTATAGCCCGAGCTCCTACAATGAGCAGTTCTTC

V gene: TRBV10-2
clone size: .
D gene: TRBD2
J gene: TRBJ2-4
CDR3 protein: CASSGSGGILAKNIQYF
CDR3 DNA: TGCGCCAGCAGTGGGTCGGGAGGGATTTTAGCCAAAAACATTCAGTACTTC

V gene: TRBV9
clone size: .
D gene: TRBD1
J gene: TRBJ1-2
CDR3 protein: CASSGRQGAQEGYTF
CDR3 DNA: TGTGCCAGCAGCGGTCGACAGGGGGCGCAGGAAGGCTACACCTTC

V gene: TRBV4-1
clone size: .
D gene: .
J gene: TRBJ1-2
CDR3 protein: CASSRIDSNYGYTF
CDR3 DNA: TGCGCCAGCAGCCGCATAGACAGTAACTATGGCTACACCTTC

V gene: TRBV7-2
clone size: few
D gene: .
J gene: TRBJ2-7
CDR3 protein: CASSLFRIASYEQYF
CDR3 DNA: TGTGCCAGCAGCTTATTCCGTATAGCGTCCTACGAGCAGTACTTC

V gene: TRBV7-9
clone size: .
D gene: .
J gene: TRBJ2-2
CDR3 protein: CASSHSGTGELFF
CDR3 DNA: TGTGCCAGCAGCCATAGCGGCACCGGGGAGCTGTTTTTT

V gene: TRBV28
clone size: .
D gene: .
J gene: TRBJ1-2
CDR3 protein: CASSSGRLSENYGYTF
CDR3 DNA: TGTGCCAGCAGTTCCGGTAGGCTTTCGGAGAACTATGGCTACACCTTC

V gene: TRBV28
clone size: .
D gene: TRBD1
J gene: TRBJ1-5
CDR3 protein: CASSLGQDQPQHF
CDR3 DNA: TGTGCCAGCAGTTTAGGACAGGATCAGCCCCAGCATTTT

V gene: TRBV5-1
clone size: .
D gene: TRBD1
J gene: TRBJ1-1
CDR3 protein: CASSLEGTGGTEAFF
CDR3 DNA: TGCGCCAGCAGCTTGGAAGGGACAGGGGGCACTGAAGCTTTCTTT

V gene: TRBV5-8
clone size: few
D gene: .
J gene: TRBJ1-5
CDR3 protein: CASSLGQASNQPQHF
CDR3 DNA: TGTGCCAGCAGCTTGGGGCAGGCGAGCAATCAGCCCCAGCATTTT

V gene: TRBV28
clone size: .
D gene: TRBD2
J gene: TRBJ2-7
CDR3 protein: CASSLGFSGLRDEQYF
CDR3 DNA: TGTGCCAGCAGTTTAGGGTTTAGCGGGCTCCGGGACGAGCAGTACTTC

V gene: TRBV4-2
clone size: few
D gene: TRBD2
J gene: TRBJ2-7
CDR3 protein: CASSPLVQAGGTYEQYF
CDR3 DNA: TGTGCCAGCAGCCCCTTAGTACAGGCGGGAGGAACCTACGAGCAGTACTTC

V gene: TRBV6-2/TRBV6-3
clone size: .
D gene: TRBD1
J gene: TRBJ1-1
CDR3 protein: CASSPRWTGGTTEAFF
CDR3 DNA: TGTGCCAGCAGCCCAAGGTGGACAGGGGGCACCACTGAAGCTTTCTTT

V gene: TRBV28
clone size: .
D gene: .
J gene: TRBJ1-1
CDR3 protein: CASLTVNTEAFF
CDR3 DNA: TGTGCCAGTTTAACAGTGAACACTGAAGCTTTCTTT

V gene: TRBV9
clone size: .
D gene: .
J gene: TRBJ1-2
CDR3 protein: CASSVVANYGYTF
CDR3 DNA: TGTGCCAGCAGCGTAGTCGCTAACTATGGCTACACCTTC

V gene: TRBV19
clone size: .
D gene: .
J gene: TRBJ2-7
CDR3 protein: CASSMGGDRIYEQYF
CDR3 DNA: TGTGCCAGTAGTATGGGCGGGGACAGAATCTACGAGCAGTACTTC

V gene: TRBV3-1/TRBV3-2
clone size: .
D gene: TRBD1
J gene: TRBJ1-2
CDR3 protein: CASRGTGPNYGYTF
CDR3 DNA: TGTGCCAGCAGGGGGACAGGGCCTAACTATGGCTACACCTTC

V gene: TRBV7-9
clone size: .
D gene: .
J gene: TRBJ2-7
CDR3 protein: CASSLIETENYEQYF
CDR3 DNA: TGTGCCAGCAGCTTGATAGAAACAGAGAATTACGAGCAGTACTTC

V gene: TRBV25-1
clone size: .
D gene: .
J gene: TRBJ2-3
CDR3 protein: CASSEGGVADTQYF
CDR3 DNA: TGTGCCAGCAGTGAAGGAGGGGTCGCAGATACGCAGTATTTT

V gene: TRBV7-2
clone size: .
D gene: TRBD2
J gene: TRBJ2-1
CDR3 protein: CASSPRTRYEQFF
CDR3 DNA: TGTGCCAGCAGCCCGAGGACTAGATATGAGCAGTTCTTC

V gene: TRBV3-1/TRBV3-2
clone size: .
D gene: .
J gene: TRBJ1-2
CDR3 protein: CASSSQGSGYTF
CDR3 DNA: TGTGCCAGCAGCAGTCAGGGGTCGGGCTACACCTTC

V gene: TRBV27
clone size: .
D gene: .
J gene: TRBJ1-6
CDR3 protein: CASSLFSQNNSPLHF
CDR3 DNA: TGTGCCAGCAGTTTATTTTCCCAGAATAATTCTCCCCTCCACTTT

V gene: TRBV4-1
clone size: .
D gene: .
J gene: TRBJ1-3
CDR3 protein: CASSQGQQIVSGNTIYF
CDR3 DNA: TGCGCCAGCAGCCAAGGCCAACAGATCGTTTCTGGAAACACCATATATTTT

V gene: TRBV28
clone size: .
D gene: .
J gene: TRBJ1-2
CDR3 protein: CASSGVAAPEGYTF
CDR3 DNA: TGTGCCAGCAGTGGGGTAGCGGCCCCTGAGGGCTACACCTTC

V gene: TRBV15
clone size: once
D gene: .
J gene: TRBJ1-5
CDR3 protein: CATSSLDSLNQPQHF
CDR3 DNA: TGTGCCACCAGCAGCCTTGACAGTCTCAATCAGCCCCAGCATTTT

V gene: TRBV28
clone size: .
D gene: .
J gene: TRBJ1-2
CDR3 protein: CASTPYSSVRGQGGYTF
CDR3 DNA: TGTGCCAGCACCCCCTACAGCAGTGTAAGGGGCCAAGGAGGCTACACCTTC

V gene: TRBV28
clone size: .
D gene: TRBD2
J gene: TRBJ2-2
CDR3 protein: CASSLWGLAGGPGELFF
CDR3 DNA: TGTGCCAGCAGTTTATGGGGACTAGCGGGAGGGCCCGGGGAGCTGTTTTTT

V gene: TRBV24-1
clone size: .
D gene: TRBD2
J gene: TRBJ2-1
CDR3 protein: CATSDHLAGDYNEQFF
CDR3 DNA: TGTGCCACCAGTGATCATCTAGCGGGAGACTACAATGAGCAGTTCTTC